The clone carrying this T cell receptor beta chain was detected a few times. Its target is not known. This entry is derived from a study of T cells in Graves' hyperthyroidism and ophthalmopathy. Study-level points and caveats: Ophthalmopathy got predicted by the model a median 6.5 months before its onset.

Researchers amplified the TCR beta CDR3 regions from RNA transcripts. A set of HTBI primers served as the primers for a first-round RT-PCR of the TCR CDR3. TCRdb recomputed calls from the multiplex PCR reads with MiXCR, one row per CDR3 protein. The sample includes about 410,000 distinct CDR3 sequences, about 15% of them seen just once. Subjects with ophthalmopathy showed a Clinical Activity Score no lower than 3, a NOSPECS grade no lower than 4, and a duration shorter than 3 months. Diagnostic assessment was based on clinical symptoms, serum thyroxine and TRAb, thyroid ultrasound and orbital computed tomography. This receptor was taken from a young man with Graves' ophthalmopathy. What was sequenced was blood.

The CDR3, as DNA: TGTGCCATCAGCCCCGGGACAGACAATGAGCAGTTCTTC. This translates into CAISPGTDNEQFF. The chain uses TRBV10-3 and TRBJ2-1; 7 bases map to TRBD1. This CDR3 contains 13 residues. V shed 6 bases and J 5 bases; nucleotides not matched to a gene: 4. Looked up from germline, CDR1 is ENHRY and CDR2 is SYGVKD.